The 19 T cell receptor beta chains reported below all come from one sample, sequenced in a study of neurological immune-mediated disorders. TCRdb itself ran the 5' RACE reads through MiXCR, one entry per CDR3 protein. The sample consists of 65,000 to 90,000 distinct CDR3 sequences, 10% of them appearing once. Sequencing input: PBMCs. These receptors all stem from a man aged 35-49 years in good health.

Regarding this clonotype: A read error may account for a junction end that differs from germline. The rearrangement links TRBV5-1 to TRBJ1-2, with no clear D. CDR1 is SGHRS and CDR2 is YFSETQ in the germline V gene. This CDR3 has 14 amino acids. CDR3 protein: CASSLIWGNYCYTF. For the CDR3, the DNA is TGCGCCAGCAGCTTGATCTGGGGTAACTATTGCTACACCTTC.

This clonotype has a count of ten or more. In DNA form, the CDR3 reads TGTGCCAGCAGTCCGTACCCCGGGCAAGCTTTCTTT. Protein: CASSPYPGQAFF. The rearrangement links TRBV12-3 or TRBV12-4 to TRBJ1-1, with D unclear. The CDR3 has 12 amino acids. The V end was cut by 5 bases, the J end by 9 bases, with 13 bases between.

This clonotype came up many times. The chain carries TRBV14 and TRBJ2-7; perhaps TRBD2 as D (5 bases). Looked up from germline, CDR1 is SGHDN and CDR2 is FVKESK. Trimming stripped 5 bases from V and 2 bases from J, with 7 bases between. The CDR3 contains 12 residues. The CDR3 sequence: CASSRTPYEQYF. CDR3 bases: TGTGCCAGCAGCAGGACTCCCTACGAGCAGTACTTC.

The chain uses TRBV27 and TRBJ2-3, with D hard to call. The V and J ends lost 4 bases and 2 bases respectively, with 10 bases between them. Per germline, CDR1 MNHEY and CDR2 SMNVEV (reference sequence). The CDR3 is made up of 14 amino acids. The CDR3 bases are TGTGCCAGCAGTTCTATCGTACCCACAGATACGCAGTATTTT. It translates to CASSSIVPTDTQYF.

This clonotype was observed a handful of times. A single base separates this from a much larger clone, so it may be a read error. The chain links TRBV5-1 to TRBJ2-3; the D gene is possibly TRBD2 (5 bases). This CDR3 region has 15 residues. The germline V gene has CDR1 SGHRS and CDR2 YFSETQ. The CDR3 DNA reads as TGCGCCATCAGCTTGAGCCCTTCGGGGATTGATACGCAGTATTTT. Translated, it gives CAISLSPSGIDTQYF. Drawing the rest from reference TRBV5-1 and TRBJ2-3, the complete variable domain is KAGVTQTPRYLIKTRGQQVTLSCSPISGHRSVSWYQQTPGQGLQFLFEYFSETQRNKGNFPGRFSGRQFSNSRSEMNVSTLELGDSALYLCAISLSPSGIDTQYFGPGTRLTVL.

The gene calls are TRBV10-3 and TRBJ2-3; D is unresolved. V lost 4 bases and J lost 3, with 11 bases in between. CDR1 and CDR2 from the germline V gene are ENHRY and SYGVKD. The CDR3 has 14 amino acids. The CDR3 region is CAISVVSQTDTQYF. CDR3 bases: TGTGCCATCAGTGTAGTATCCCAAACAGATACGCAGTATTTT.

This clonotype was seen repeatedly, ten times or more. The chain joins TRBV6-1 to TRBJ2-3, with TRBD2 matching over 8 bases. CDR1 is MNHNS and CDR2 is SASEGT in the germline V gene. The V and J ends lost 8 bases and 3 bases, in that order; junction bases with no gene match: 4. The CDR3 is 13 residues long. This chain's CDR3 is CASLAGLTDTQYF. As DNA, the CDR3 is TGTGCCAGCCTAGCGGGCCTGACAGATACGCAGTATTTT.

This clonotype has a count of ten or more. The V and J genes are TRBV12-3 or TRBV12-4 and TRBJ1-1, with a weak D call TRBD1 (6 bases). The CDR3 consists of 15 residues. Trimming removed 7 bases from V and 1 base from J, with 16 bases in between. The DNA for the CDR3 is TGTGCCAGCATGACAGGTTCTCCATCGAACACTGAAGCTTTCTTT. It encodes CASMTGSPSNTEAFF.

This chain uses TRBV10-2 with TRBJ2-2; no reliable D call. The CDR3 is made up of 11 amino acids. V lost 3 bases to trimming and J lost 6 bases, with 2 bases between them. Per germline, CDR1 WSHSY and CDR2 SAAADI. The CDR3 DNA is TGCGCCAGCAGTGACCCCGGGGAGCTGTTTTTT. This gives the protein CASSDPGELFF.

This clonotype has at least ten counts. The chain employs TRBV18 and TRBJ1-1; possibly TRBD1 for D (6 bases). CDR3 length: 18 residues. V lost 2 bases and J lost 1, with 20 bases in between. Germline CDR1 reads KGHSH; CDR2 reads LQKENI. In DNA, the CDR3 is TGTGCCAGCTCACCAGGTTGGATCGGCAGGGACAAGAACACTGAAGCTTTCTTT. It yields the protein CASSPGWIGRDKNTEAFF.

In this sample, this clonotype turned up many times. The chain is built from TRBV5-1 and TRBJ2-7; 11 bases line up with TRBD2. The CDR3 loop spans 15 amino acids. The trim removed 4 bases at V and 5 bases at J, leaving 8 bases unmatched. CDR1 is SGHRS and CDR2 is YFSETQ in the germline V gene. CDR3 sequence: CASSPGLAGPHEQYF. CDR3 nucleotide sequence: TGCGCCAGCAGCCCTGGACTAGCGGGCCCCCACGAGCAGTACTTC.

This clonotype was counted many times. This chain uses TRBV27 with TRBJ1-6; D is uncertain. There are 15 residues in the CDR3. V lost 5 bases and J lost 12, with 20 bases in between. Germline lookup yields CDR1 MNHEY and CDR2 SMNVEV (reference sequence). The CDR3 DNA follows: TGTGCCAGCAGTCAAACGGAGGCTGGCGGCGGACCCCTCCACTTT. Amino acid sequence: CASSQTEAGGGPLHF.

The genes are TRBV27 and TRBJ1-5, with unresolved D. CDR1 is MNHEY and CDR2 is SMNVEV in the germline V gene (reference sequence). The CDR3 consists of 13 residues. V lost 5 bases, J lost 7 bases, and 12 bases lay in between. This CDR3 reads CASSRTAYQPQHF. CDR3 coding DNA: TGTGCCAGCAGTAGGACCGCCTACCAGCCCCAGCATTTT.

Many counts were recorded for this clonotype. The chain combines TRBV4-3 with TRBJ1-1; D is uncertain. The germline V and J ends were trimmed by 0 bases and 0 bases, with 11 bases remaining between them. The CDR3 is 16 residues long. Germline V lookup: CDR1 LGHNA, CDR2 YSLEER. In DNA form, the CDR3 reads TGCGCCAGCAGCCAAGATGTGAGCGGTTTGAACACTGAAGCTTTCTTT. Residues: CASSQDVSGLNTEAFF.

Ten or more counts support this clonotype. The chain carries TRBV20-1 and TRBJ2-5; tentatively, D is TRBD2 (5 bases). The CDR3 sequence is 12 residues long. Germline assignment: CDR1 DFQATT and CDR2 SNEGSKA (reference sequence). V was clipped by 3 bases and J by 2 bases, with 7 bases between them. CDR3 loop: CSARRAQETQYF. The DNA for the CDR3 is TGCAGTGCTAGGAGGGCTCAAGAGACCCAGTACTTC.

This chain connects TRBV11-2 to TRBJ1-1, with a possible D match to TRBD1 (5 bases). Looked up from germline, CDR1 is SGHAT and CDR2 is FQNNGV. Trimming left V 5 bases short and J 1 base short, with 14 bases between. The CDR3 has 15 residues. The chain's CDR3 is CASSQGRFGNTEAFF. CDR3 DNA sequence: TGTGCCAGCAGCCAGGGACGTTTCGGGAACACTGAAGCTTTCTTT.

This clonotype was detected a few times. The CDR3 DNA is TGCGCCAGCAGCGCGACCCTTCTAGCGGGGGGGCGAGAGACCCAGTACTTC. The encoded protein is CASSATLLAGGRETQYF. V gene TRBV5-1 combines with J gene TRBJ2-5; TRBD2 agrees at 12 bases. CDR1 is SGHRS and CDR2 is YFSETQ in the germline V gene. J was trimmed by 4 bases and V by 4 bases; bases with no gene match: 11. The CDR3 length is 17 residues.

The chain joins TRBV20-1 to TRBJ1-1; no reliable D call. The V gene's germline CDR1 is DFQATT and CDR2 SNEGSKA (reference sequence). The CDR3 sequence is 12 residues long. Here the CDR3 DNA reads TGCACTAGGACGTCAACGAACACTGAAGCTTTCTTT. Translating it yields CTRTSTNTEAFF.

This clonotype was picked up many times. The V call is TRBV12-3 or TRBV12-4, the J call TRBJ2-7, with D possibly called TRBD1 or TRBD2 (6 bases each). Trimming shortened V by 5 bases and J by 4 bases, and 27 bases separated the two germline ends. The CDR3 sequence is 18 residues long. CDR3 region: CASSQTSLRRDTQYEQYF. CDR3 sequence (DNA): TGTGCCAGCAGTCAAACTTCCCTAAGGCGGGACACCCAGTACGAGCAGTACTTC.